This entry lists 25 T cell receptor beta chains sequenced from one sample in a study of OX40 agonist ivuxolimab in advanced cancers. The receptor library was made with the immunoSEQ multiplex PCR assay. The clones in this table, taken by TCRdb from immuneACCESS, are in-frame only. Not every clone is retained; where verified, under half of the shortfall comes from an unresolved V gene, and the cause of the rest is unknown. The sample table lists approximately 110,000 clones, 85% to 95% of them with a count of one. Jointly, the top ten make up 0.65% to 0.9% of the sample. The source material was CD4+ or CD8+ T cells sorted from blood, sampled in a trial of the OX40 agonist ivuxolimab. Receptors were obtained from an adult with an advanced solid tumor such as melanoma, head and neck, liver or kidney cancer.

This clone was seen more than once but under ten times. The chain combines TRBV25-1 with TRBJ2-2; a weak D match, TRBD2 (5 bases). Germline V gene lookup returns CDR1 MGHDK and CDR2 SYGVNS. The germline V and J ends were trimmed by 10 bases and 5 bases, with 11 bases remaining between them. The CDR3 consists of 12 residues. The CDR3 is CATHGETGELFF. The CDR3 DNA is TGTGCCACTCACGGGGAAACCGGGGAGCTGTTTTTT.

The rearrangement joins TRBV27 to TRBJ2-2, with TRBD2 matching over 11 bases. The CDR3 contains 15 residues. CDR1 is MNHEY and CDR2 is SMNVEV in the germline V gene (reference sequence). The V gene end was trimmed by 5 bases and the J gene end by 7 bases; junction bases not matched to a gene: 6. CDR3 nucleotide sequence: TGTGCCAGCAGTATAGCGGGAGGGATGGTCGGGGAGCTGTTTTTT. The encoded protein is CASSIAGGMVGELFF.

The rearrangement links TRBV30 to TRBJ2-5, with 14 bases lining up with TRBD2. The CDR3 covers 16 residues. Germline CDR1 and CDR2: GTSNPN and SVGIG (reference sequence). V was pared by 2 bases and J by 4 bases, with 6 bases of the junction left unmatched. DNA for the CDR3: TGTGCCTGGAGTCTGGGACTAGCGGGAGCATCAGAGACCCAGTACTTC. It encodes CAWSLGLAGASETQYF. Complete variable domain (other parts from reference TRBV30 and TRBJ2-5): SQTIHQWPATLVQPVGSPLSLECTVEGTSNPNLYWYRQAAGRGLQLLFYSVGIGQISSEVPQNLSASRPQDRQFILSSKKLLLSDSGFYLCAWSLGLAGASETQYFGPGTRLLVL.

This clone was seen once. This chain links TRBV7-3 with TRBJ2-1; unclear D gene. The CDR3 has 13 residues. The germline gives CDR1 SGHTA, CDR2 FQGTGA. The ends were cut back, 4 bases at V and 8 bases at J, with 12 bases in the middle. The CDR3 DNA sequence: TGTGCCAGCAGCTCCCATAGGGAAGATGAGCAGTTCTTC. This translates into CASSSHREDEQFF.

Written as DNA, the CDR3 is TGTGCCAGCCGCGCCAATCAGCCCCAGCATTTT. Translating it yields CASRANQPQHF. The rearrangement joins TRBV6-6 to TRBJ1-5, with D unresolved. This CDR3 region has 11 residues. V was clipped by 8 bases and J by 3 bases, with 5 bases between them. The V gene's germline CDR1 is MNHNY and CDR2 SVGAGI (reference sequence).

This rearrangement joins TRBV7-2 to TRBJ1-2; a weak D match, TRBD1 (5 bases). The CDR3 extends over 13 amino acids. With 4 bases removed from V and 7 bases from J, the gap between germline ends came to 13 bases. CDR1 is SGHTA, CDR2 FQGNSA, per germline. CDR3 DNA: TGTGCCAGCAGCTGGTCGGGGGAGCCTGGCTACACCTTC. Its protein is CASSWSGEPGYTF.

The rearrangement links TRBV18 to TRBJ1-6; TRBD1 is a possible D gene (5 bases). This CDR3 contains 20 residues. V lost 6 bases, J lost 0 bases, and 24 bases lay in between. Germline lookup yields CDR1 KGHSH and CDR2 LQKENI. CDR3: CASSQNFLGPISSYNSPLHF. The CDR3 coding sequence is TGTGCCAGCTCCCAGAATTTTTTGGGACCGATAAGCTCCTATAATTCACCCCTCCACTTT.

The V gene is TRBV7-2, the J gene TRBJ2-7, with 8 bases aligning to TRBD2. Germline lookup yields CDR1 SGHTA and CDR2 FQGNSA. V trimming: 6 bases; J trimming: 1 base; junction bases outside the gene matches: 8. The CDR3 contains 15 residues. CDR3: CASSIALAGSYEQYF. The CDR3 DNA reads TGTGCCAGCAGTATCGCCCTAGCGGGTTCCTACGAGCAGTACTTC.

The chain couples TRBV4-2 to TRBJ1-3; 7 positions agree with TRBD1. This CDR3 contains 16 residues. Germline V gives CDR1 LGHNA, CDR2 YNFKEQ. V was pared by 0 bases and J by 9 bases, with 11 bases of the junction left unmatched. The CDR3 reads CASSQDRDSARGTIYF. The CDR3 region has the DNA TGTGCCAGCAGCCAAGACCGGGACAGCGCTCGGGGCACCATATATTTT.

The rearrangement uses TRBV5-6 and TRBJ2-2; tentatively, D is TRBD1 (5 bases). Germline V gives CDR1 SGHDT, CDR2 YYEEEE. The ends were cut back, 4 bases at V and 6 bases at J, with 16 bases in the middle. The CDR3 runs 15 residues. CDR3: CASSASELGAGELFF. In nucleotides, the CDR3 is TGTGCCAGCAGCGCCTCCGAGCTAGGGGCCGGGGAGCTGTTTTTT.

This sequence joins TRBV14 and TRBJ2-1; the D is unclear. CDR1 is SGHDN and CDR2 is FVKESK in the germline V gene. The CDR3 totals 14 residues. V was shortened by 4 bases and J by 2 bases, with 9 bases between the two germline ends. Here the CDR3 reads CASSPYNPYNEQFF. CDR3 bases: TGTGCCAGCAGCCCCTACAACCCCTACAATGAGCAGTTCTTC.

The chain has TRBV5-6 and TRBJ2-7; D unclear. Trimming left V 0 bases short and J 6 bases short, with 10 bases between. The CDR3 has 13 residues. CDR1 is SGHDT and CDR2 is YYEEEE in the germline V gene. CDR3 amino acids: CASSLGLSGEQYF. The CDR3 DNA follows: TGTGCCAGCAGCTTGGGACTCTCCGGCGAGCAGTACTTC.

CDR3 nucleotides: TGTGCCAGCTCACCGACAGACGGAAACACCATATATTTT. It codes for CASSPTDGNTIYF. The chain carries TRBV18 and TRBJ1-3; TRBD1 is a possible D gene (5 bases). Germline loops: CDR1 KGHSH, CDR2 LQKENI. V lost 3 bases to trimming and J lost 4 bases, with 7 bases between them. CDR3 length: 13 amino acids. Full variable domain (remainder filled in from reference TRBV18 and TRBJ1-3): NAGVMQNPRHLVRRRGQEARLRCSPMKGHSHVYWYRQLPEEGLKFMVYLQKENIIDESGMPKERFSAEFPKEGPSILRIQQVVRGDSAAYFCASSPTDGNTIYFGEGSWLTVV.

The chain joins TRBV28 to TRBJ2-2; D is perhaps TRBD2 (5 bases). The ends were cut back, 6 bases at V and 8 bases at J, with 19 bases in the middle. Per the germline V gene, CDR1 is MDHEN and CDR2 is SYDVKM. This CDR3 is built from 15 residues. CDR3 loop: CASRTRGSVSGELFF. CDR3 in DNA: TGTGCCAGCAGGACCCGAGGGTCTGTTTCGGGGGAGCTGTTTTTT.

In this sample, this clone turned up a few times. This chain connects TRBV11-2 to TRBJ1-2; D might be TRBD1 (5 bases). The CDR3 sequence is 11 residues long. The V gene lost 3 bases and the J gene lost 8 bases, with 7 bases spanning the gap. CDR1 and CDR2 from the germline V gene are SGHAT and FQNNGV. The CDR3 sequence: CASSFRGGYTF. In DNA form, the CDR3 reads TGTGCCAGCAGCTTTAGGGGAGGCTACACCTTC.

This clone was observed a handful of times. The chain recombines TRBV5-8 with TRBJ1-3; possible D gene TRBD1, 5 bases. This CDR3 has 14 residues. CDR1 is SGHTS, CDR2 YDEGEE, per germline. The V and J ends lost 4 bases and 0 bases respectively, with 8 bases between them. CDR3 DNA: TGTGCCAGCAGCCCGACAGTCTCTGGAAACACCATATATTTT. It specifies CASSPTVSGNTIYF.

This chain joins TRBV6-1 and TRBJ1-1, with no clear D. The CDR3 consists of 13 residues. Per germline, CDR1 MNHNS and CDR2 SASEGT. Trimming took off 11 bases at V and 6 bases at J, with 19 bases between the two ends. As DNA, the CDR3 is TGTGCCCACACGGTTCGGAGGCAGGCTGAAGCTTTCTTT. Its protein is CAHTVRRQAEAFF.

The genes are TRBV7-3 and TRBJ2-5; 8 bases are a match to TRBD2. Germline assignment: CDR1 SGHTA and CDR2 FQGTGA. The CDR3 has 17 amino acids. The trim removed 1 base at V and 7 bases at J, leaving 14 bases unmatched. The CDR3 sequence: CASSLMGASGPSGTQYF. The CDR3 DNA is TGTGCCAGCAGCTTAATGGGGGCTAGCGGGCCCTCGGGGACCCAGTACTTC. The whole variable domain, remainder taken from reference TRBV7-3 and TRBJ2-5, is GAGVSQTPSNKVTEKGKYVELRCDPISGHTALYWYRQSLGQGPEFLIYFQGTGAADDSGLPNDRFFAVRPEGSVSTLKIQRTERGDSAVYLCASSLMGASGPSGTQYFGPGTRLLVL.

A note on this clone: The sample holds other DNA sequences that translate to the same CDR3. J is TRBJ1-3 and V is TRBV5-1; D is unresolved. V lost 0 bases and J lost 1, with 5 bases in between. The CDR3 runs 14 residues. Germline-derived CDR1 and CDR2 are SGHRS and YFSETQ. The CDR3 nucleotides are TGCGCCAGCAGCTTGGCCGGGTCTGGAAACACCATATATTTT. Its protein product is CASSLAGSGNTIYF.

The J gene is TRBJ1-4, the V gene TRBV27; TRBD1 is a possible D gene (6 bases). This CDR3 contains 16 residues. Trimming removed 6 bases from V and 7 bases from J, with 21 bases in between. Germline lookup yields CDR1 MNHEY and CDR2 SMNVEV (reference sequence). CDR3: CASRTSEGGLPEKLFF. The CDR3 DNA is TGTGCCAGCAGGACCTCAGAGGGGGGGCTACCTGAAAAACTGTTTTTT.

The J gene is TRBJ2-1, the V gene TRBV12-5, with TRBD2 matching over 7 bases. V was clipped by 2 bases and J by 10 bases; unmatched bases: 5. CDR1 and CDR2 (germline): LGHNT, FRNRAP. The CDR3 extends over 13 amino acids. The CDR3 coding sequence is TGTGCTAGTGGTTTGAGCGGGAACCCAGAGCAGTTCTTC. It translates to CASGLSGNPEQFF.

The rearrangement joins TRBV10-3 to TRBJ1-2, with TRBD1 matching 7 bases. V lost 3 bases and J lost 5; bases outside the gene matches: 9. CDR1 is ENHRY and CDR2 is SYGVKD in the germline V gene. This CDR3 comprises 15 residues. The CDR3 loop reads CAISELGQAPYGYTF. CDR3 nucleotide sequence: TGTGCCATCAGTGAACTCGGACAGGCGCCGTATGGCTACACCTTC.

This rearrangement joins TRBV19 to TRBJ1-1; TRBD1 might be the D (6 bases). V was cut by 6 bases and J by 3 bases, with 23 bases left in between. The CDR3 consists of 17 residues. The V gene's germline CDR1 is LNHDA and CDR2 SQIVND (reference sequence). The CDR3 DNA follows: TGTGCCAGTAGAAAGGCTCCGGCGGTGGGGGCTGACACTGAAGCTTTCTTT. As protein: CASRKAPAVGADTEAFF. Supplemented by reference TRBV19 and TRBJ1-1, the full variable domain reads DGGITQSPKYLFRKEGQNVTLSCEQNLNHDAMYWYRQDPGQGLRLIYYSQIVNDFQKGDIAEGYSVSREKKESFPLTVTSAQKNPTAFYLCASRKAPAVGADTEAFFGQGTRLTVV.

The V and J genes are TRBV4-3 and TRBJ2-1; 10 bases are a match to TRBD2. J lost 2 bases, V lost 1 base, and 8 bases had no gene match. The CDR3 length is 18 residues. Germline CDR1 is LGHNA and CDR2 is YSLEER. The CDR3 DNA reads TGCGCCAGCAGCCAAGGGGACTGGACTAGCGGACCCTACAATGAGCAGTTCTTC. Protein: CASSQGDWTSGPYNEQFF.

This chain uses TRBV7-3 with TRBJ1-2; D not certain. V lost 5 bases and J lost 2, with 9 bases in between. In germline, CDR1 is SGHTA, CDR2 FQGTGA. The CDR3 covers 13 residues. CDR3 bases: TGTGCCAGCAGCCAGGACGGGAACTATGGCTACACCTTC. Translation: CASSQDGNYGYTF.